Following are 10 T cell receptor beta chains from one sample sequenced in a study of blood T cell repertoires in COVID-19. Generated by immunoSEQ multiplex PCR, the TCRdb table keeps only in-frame clones and is missing some. The sample carries roughly 240,000 clones, roughly 80% recorded once. Sequencing was done on a sample of peripheral blood. All receptors derive from a woman in her sixties or seventies with acute or convalescent COVID-19.

J is TRBJ2-7 and V is TRBV6-1; D is perhaps TRBD1 (5 bases). Germline values: CDR1 MNHNS, CDR2 SASEGT. The CDR3 is made up of 15 amino acids. Trimming left V 3 bases short and J 7 bases short, with 19 bases between. The CDR3 sequence: CASSEALQGTGEQYF. CDR3 nucleotide sequence: TGTGCCAGCAGTGAGGCCCTGCAGGGCACTGGAGAGCAGTACTTC.

This clone was seen once. The CDR3 sequence is CSASSGGYNEQFF. The CDR3 nucleotides read TGCAGTGCTAGTTCGGGGGGCTACAATGAGCAGTTCTTC. V is TRBV20-1 and J is TRBJ2-1; 7 nucleotides agree with TRBD2. The CDR3 sequence is 13 residues long. Germline CDR1 is DFQATT and CDR2 is SNEGSKA (reference sequence). With V trimmed by 3 bases and J by 3 bases, 2 bases remained unmatched.

This clone was detected only a few times. This chain joins TRBV7-2 and TRBJ2-3; TRBD2 matches at 11 bases. CDR3 length equals 18 residues. Germline trimming cut 2 bases from V and 0 bases from J; bases unmatched to any gene: 7. Germline V gene lookup returns CDR1 SGHTA and CDR2 FQGNSA. CDR3 in amino acids: CASSLRPSGGISTDTQYF. The CDR3 nucleotides read TGTGCCAGCAGCTTAAGACCTAGCGGGGGGATTAGCACAGATACGCAGTATTTT.

V and J are TRBV4-1 and TRBJ2-2; 7 bases map to TRBD1. The CDR3 has 15 amino acids. CDR1 and CDR2 from the germline V gene are MGHRA and YSYEKL. J gave up 8 bases and V 2 bases, and 8 bases lay outside the gene matches. The CDR3 nucleotides are TGCGCCAGCAGCCAAACGCAGGGGGTCGGGGGGGAGCTGTTTTTT. The encoded protein is CASSQTQGVGGELFF.

This chain joins TRBV27 and TRBJ2-7, with 11 bases matching TRBD2. Germline CDR1 reads MNHEY; CDR2 reads SMNVEV (reference sequence). This CDR3 spans 17 amino acids. With V trimmed by 3 bases and J by 6 bases, 13 bases remained unmatched. DNA for the CDR3: TGTGCCAGCAGTTTTGGGTCGGGGAGGCTAGCGGGGGGCGAGCAGTACTTC. The encoded protein is CASSFGSGRLAGGEQYF.

This clone was seen a single time. The chain employs TRBV6-5 and TRBJ2-7, with TRBD1 matching 7 bases. The V gene end was trimmed by 0 bases and the J gene end by 3 bases; junction bases not matched to a gene: 2. CDR3 length: 14 amino acids. Germline V gene sequence: CDR1 MNHEY, CDR2 SVGAGI. CDR3 region: CASSYSTGNYEQYF. The CDR3 DNA reads as TGTGCCAGCAGTTACTCGACAGGGAACTACGAGCAGTACTTC.

This rearrangement joins TRBV6-6 to TRBJ1-1, with D unresolved. Per the germline V gene, CDR1 is MNHNY and CDR2 is SVGAGI (reference sequence). The CDR3 spans 13 residues. V lost 2 bases and J lost 9, with 13 bases in between. CDR3 nucleotide sequence: TGTGCCAGCAGTTACCCGATCGACTACCAAGCTTTCTTT. Its translation: CASSYPIDYQAFF.

The rearrangement joins TRBV6-2 or TRBV6-3 to TRBJ2-2; TRBD1 is a possible D gene (7 bases). V lost 5 bases to trimming and J lost 5 bases, with 21 bases between them. The germline V gene encodes CDR1 MNHEY and CDR2 SVGEGT. This CDR3 has 17 amino acids. The CDR3 nucleotides are TGTGCCAGCAGTCTACCCTCTCAGGGGGGCCAGACCGGGGAGCTGTTTTTT. Its protein product is CASSLPSQGGQTGELFF.

The V and J genes are TRBV5-4 and TRBJ1-1; weak D call: TRBD1 (6 bases). Trimming shortened V by 3 bases and J by 6 bases, and 9 bases separated the two germline ends. The CDR3 has 12 amino acids. Looked up from germline, CDR1 is SGHNT and CDR2 is YYREEE (reference sequence). CDR3 DNA: TGTGCCAGCAGCTCACAGGGAGCTGAAGCTTTCTTT. Its translation: CASSSQGAEAFF.

Only one count was recorded for this clone. This rearrangement joins TRBV6-1 to TRBJ2-7; 7 positions match TRBD2. The CDR3 length is 14 residues. CDR1 and CDR2 from the germline V gene are MNHNS and SASEGT. The J segment lost 2 bases and the V segment lost 2 bases, leaving 3 bases of the junction unmatched. The CDR3, as DNA: TGTGCCAGCAGTGAAACTCGGGGGGCCTACGAGCAGTACTTC. Protein: CASSETRGAYEQYF.